The 30 T cell receptor beta chains in this list originate from one sample, sequenced in a study of shared clonotypes between healthy human individuals. Sequencing was performed with immunoSEQ multiplex PCR; in TCRdb, only in-frame clones are kept and a portion is missing. The top ten hold 12% of the sample, which has about 560,000 clones, around 78% seen once. Sequences were obtained from PBMCs. The source is a woman in her forties in good health. Some clones in this sample may be carry-over from other donors' samples.

The V call is TRBV27, the J call TRBJ2-2; D may be TRBD1 (5 bases). From germline, CDR1 is MNHEY and CDR2 SMNVEV (reference sequence). The CDR3 is 17 amino acids. Trimming removed 2 bases from V and 4 bases from J, with 17 bases in between. For the CDR3, the DNA is TGTGCCAGCAGTTTACTACAGGTTAGGGCAAGCACCGGGGAGCTGTTTTTT. Its translation: CASSLLQVRASTGELFF.

This clone was picked up a small number of times. The V call is TRBV7-2, the J call TRBJ2-1; D uncertain. The V end lost 5 bases, the J end lost 0 bases, and 11 bases lay between the germline ends. Germline V gene data show CDR1 as SGHTA and CDR2 as FQGNSA. The CDR3 extends over 15 amino acids. Here the CDR3 DNA reads TGTGCCAGCAGCCCCTGGGGTGGCTCCTACAATGAGCAGTTCTTC. Translation gives CASSPWGGSYNEQFF. The entire variable domain, with the rest obtained from reference TRBV7-2 and TRBJ2-1, is as follows: GAGVSQSPSNKVTEKGKDVELRCDPISGHTALYWYRQSLGQGLEFLIYFQGNSAPDKSGLPSDRFSAERTGGSVSTLTIQRTQQEDSAVYLCASSPWGGSYNEQFFGPGTRLTVL.

V is TRBV7-3 and J is TRBJ2-7; possibly TRBD1 for D (6 bases). CDR1 and CDR2 (germline): SGHTA, FQGTGA. The CDR3 covers 14 residues. V was cut by 5 bases and J by 0 bases, with 11 bases left in between. CDR3 in amino acids: CASSPDRYSYEQYF. The CDR3 DNA reads as TGTGCCAGCAGCCCAGACAGGTACTCCTACGAGCAGTACTTC.

Points on this clone: The junction does not match germline at one end; this may be a read error. The chain joins TRBV6-5 to TRBJ2-7, with 11 bases matching TRBD1. Germline V gene sequence: CDR1 MNHEY, CDR2 SVGAGI. The CDR3 length is 16 residues. The CDR3 region is CASSNSLGQGAHEQYF. The CDR3 DNA is TGTGCCAGCAGTAACTCGCTCGGACAGGGGGCACACGAGCAGTACTTC.

The rearrangement links TRBV29-1 to TRBJ2-7; 8 bases are a match to TRBD1. The V segment lost 7 bases and the J segment 4 bases; nucleotides outside the gene matches: 15. The germline CDR1 and CDR2 sequences are SQVTM and ANQGSEA. The CDR3 consists of 15 residues. The CDR3: CSALPSGTGPYEQYF. The CDR3 DNA follows: TGCAGCGCCCTGCCCTCCGGGACAGGCCCTTACGAGCAGTACTTC.

The chain couples TRBV19 to TRBJ1-2, with TRBD1 matching 9 bases. In germline, CDR1 is LNHDA, CDR2 SQIVND (reference sequence). The CDR3 runs to 15 residues. Unmatched junction bases numbered 8, after V lost 5 bases and J lost 4 bases. CDR3 loop: CASSSNRGRGYGYTF. The CDR3 DNA reads TGTGCCAGTAGTTCAAACAGGGGGCGCGGCTATGGCTACACCTTC.

The rearrangement links TRBV9 to TRBJ2-7, with a weak D call TRBD2 (5 bases). The germline V gene encodes CDR1 SGDLS and CDR2 YYNGEE. The CDR3 consists of 16 residues. V shed 4 bases and J shed 7 bases, with 24 bases lying between them. The CDR3 sequence: CASSPTLLGSAGEQYF. CDR3 coding DNA: TGTGCCAGCAGCCCCACCCTACTAGGGTCCGCCGGGGAGCAGTACTTC.

The J gene is TRBJ1-5, the V gene TRBV11-2; D perhaps matches TRBD1 (6 bases). Per germline, CDR1 SGHAT and CDR2 FQNNGV. Trimming removed 5 bases from V and 5 bases from J, with 19 bases in between. The CDR3 loop spans 16 amino acids. CDR3 DNA sequence: TGTGCCAGCAGCCCCGCTTCGGGGGCGGGCGATCAGCCCCAGCATTTT. This codes for CASSPASGAGDQPQHF.

The chain is built from TRBV19 and TRBJ2-5, with 8 bases aligning to TRBD1. CDR1 and CDR2 from the germline V gene are LNHDA and SQIVND (reference sequence). The CDR3 sequence is 14 residues long. V lost 1 base and J lost 5; bases outside the gene matches: 3. The CDR3 region has the DNA TGTGCCAGTAGTATAGGGACAGGGAGGGAGACCCAGTACTTC. Translation: CASSIGTGRETQYF.

The chain joins TRBV19 to TRBJ2-2; D is unresolved. V was trimmed by 0 bases and J by 4 bases, leaving 6 bases between them. Germline assignment: CDR1 LNHDA and CDR2 SQIVND (reference sequence). The CDR3 covers 14 residues. CDR3 loop: CASSIEQITGELFF. As DNA, the CDR3 is TGTGCCAGTAGTATAGAACAAATCACCGGGGAGCTGTTTTTT.

The chain carries TRBV7-8 and TRBJ2-7; 12 nucleotides align to TRBD1. CDR3 length: 18 residues. The germline V gene encodes CDR1 SGHVS and CDR2 FQNEAQ. The J segment lost 6 bases and the V segment lost 2 bases, leaving 14 bases of the junction unmatched. CDR3 bases: TGTGCCAGCAGCTTAAGGAACCCGGGACAGGGGGCCTCCATCGAGCAGTACTTC. Its protein product is CASSLRNPGQGASIEQYF.

The CDR3, as DNA: TGTGCCAGCAGCCCCGTAGTGGGACGCAATCAGCCCCAGCATTTT. Translation: CASSPVVGRNQPQHF. This sequence joins TRBV11-2 and TRBJ1-5, with D perhaps TRBD1 (5 bases). Germline CDR1 is SGHAT and CDR2 is FQNNGV. The V end lost 5 bases, the J end lost 2 bases, and 13 bases lay between the germline ends. The CDR3 sequence is 15 residues long.

The chain has TRBV5-1 and TRBJ2-1; D ambiguous. Germline CDR1 reads SGHRS; CDR2 reads YFSETQ. Trimming stripped 4 bases from V and 0 bases from J, with 11 bases between. The CDR3 runs 15 residues. The CDR3 is CASSSAHRSYNEQFF. CDR3 coding DNA: TGCGCCAGCAGCAGCGCCCATCGCTCCTACAATGAGCAGTTCTTC.

The rearrangement links TRBV5-4 to TRBJ2-6; the match to TRBD1 covers 8 bases. Losses at the gene ends were 4 bases for V and 0 bases for J; bases not matched to a gene: 9. The CDR3 covers 18 residues. Germline values: CDR1 SGHNT, CDR2 YYREEE (reference sequence). The CDR3 region has the DNA TGTGCCAGCAGCCCCCCGACAGGGGTTAGCTCTGGGGCCAACGTCCTGACTTTC. Translation: CASSPPTGVSSGANVLTF. Looking up the rest from reference TRBV5-4 and TRBJ2-6 gives the full variable domain: ETGVTQSPTHLIKTRGQQVTLRCSSQSGHNTVSWYQQALGQGPQFIFQYYREEENGRGNFPPRFSGLQFPNYSSELNVNALELDDSALYLCASSPPTGVSSGANVLTFGAGSRLTVL.

J is TRBJ2-1 and V is TRBV18; 11 positions agree with TRBD2. Germline lookup yields CDR1 KGHSH and CDR2 LQKENI. Unmatched junction bases numbered 9, after V lost 6 bases and J lost 8 bases. This CDR3 contains 15 residues. The DNA for the CDR3 is TGTGCCAGCTCCGCCACTAGCGGGAGTCCCCATGAGCAGTTCTTC. Translated: CASSATSGSPHEQFF.

V is TRBV27 and J is TRBJ2-7; 14 positions agree with TRBD2. Germline V lookup: CDR1 MNHEY, CDR2 SMNVEV (reference sequence). CDR3 length equals 16 residues. V gave up 8 bases and J gave up 4 bases; unmatched junction bases: 10. In nucleotides, the CDR3 is TGTGCCAGCCCCCCGGGACTAGCGGGAGTTTGGTACGAGCAGTACTTC. This sequence encodes CASPPGLAGVWYEQYF.

The V call is TRBV2, the J call TRBJ1-3; D is unclear. Germline V gene sequence: CDR1 SNHLY, CDR2 FYNNEI. V gave up 3 bases and J gave up 2 bases, with 5 bases separating them. The CDR3 contains 13 residues. The CDR3 region has the DNA TGTGCCAGCAGTGATGGACCTGGAAACACCATATATTTT. This gives the protein CASSDGPGNTIYF.

The chain is built from TRBV11-2 and TRBJ2-7, with a possible D match to TRBD1 (6 bases). CDR1 and CDR2 from the germline V gene are SGHAT and FQNNGV. V gave up 2 bases and J gave up 3 bases, with 14 bases separating them. This CDR3 has 15 amino acids. The CDR3 reads CASSLLGSDSYEQYF. The CDR3 coding sequence is TGTGCCAGCAGCTTATTGGGCTCGGACAGCTACGAGCAGTACTTC.

In its sample, this clone was seen once. The chain employs TRBV18 and TRBJ2-3; maybe TRBD1 (5 bases). V was trimmed by 4 bases and J by 1 base, leaving 15 bases between them. This CDR3 is built from 16 residues. CDR1 KGHSH and CDR2 LQKENI come from the germline V gene. The CDR3 reads CASSLNRHGGTDTQYF. In DNA form, the CDR3 reads TGTGCCAGCTCACTTAACAGGCACGGAGGCACAGATACGCAGTATTTT.

Turning to this clone: An end of the junction differs from the germline gene, which may be a read error. This chain uses TRBV29-1 with TRBJ2-2; D might be TRBD1 or TRBD2, each matching 5 bases. This CDR3 spans 13 amino acids. The germline V gene encodes CDR1 SQVTM and CDR2 ANQGSEA. CDR3 in DNA: TGCAGCGTGGACTCAGGGAACACCGGGGAGCTGCTTTTT. This encodes CSVDSGNTGELLF.

The chain employs TRBV27 and TRBJ2-4; tentatively, D is TRBD2 (6 bases). V lost 5 bases and J lost 0, with 14 bases in between. This CDR3 comprises 16 residues. In germline, CDR1 is MNHEY, CDR2 SMNVEV (reference sequence). This CDR3 is CASSTTPGLAKNIQYF. Here the CDR3 DNA reads TGTGCCAGCAGTACCACCCCGGGACTAGCCAAAAACATTCAGTACTTC.

This rearrangement joins TRBV28 to TRBJ1-6; 7 bases are shared with TRBD1. The V gene end was trimmed by 7 bases and the J gene end by 7 bases; junction bases not matched to a gene: 10. Germline CDR1 reads MDHEN; CDR2 reads SYDVKM. This CDR3 is built from 15 residues. The CDR3 DNA reads TGTGCCAGCACCCCAGAGGGCAGGGGGAATTCACCCCTCCACTTT. Amino acid sequence: CASTPEGRGNSPLHF.

The chain carries TRBV18 and TRBJ1-4; 8 bases match TRBD1. The CDR3 is made up of 15 amino acids. Unmatched junction bases numbered 8, after V lost 3 bases and J lost 8 bases. The germline gives CDR1 KGHSH, CDR2 LQKENI. The CDR3: CASSPSLDRGEKLFF. CDR3 DNA: TGTGCCAGCTCACCCAGTCTCGACAGGGGCGAAAAACTGTTTTTT. Combining the CDR3 with reference TRBV18 and TRBJ1-4 gives the whole variable domain NAGVMQNPRHLVRRRGQEARLRCSPMKGHSHVYWYRQLPEEGLKFMVYLQKENIIDESGMPKERFSAEFPKEGPSILRIQQVVRGDSAAYFCASSPSLDRGEKLFFGSGTQLSVL.

The rearrangement uses TRBV6-5 and TRBJ2-1; tentative D call: TRBD2 (6 bases). The CDR3 is made up of 14 amino acids. Trimming left V 11 bases short and J 4 bases short, with 18 bases between. In germline, CDR1 is MNHEY, CDR2 SVGAGI. CDR3 in amino acids: CAGKGRREYNEQFF. The CDR3 DNA is TGTGCCGGCAAGGGGCGGCGGGAATACAATGAGCAGTTCTTC.

The CDR3 protein is CASSEQRYTEAFF. CDR3 coding DNA: TGTGCCAGCAGTGAACAGAGGTACACTGAAGCTTTCTTT. The chain has TRBV28 and TRBJ1-1; D is ambiguous. Trimming stripped 5 bases from V and 3 bases from J, with 10 bases between. The V gene's germline CDR1 is MDHEN and CDR2 SYDVKM. The CDR3 spans 13 residues.

This clone was seen only once. The chain couples TRBV4-3 to TRBJ2-7, with TRBD2 as a possible D gene (6 bases). The CDR3 sequence is 15 residues long. The V gene's germline CDR1 is LGHNA and CDR2 YSLEER. Trimming removed 3 bases from V and 4 bases from J, with 16 bases in between. CDR3 sequence reads: CASSQNSGSGYEQYF. CDR3 in DNA: TGCGCCAGCAGCCAGAATTCCGGGAGCGGGTACGAGCAGTACTTC.

The chain carries TRBV18 and TRBJ1-5, with TRBD1 as a possible D gene (5 bases). This CDR3 is built from 15 residues. The V end lost 6 bases, the J end lost 1 base, and 13 bases lay between the germline ends. Germline V gene lookup returns CDR1 KGHSH and CDR2 LQKENI. DNA of the CDR3: TGTGCCAGCTCCCTCGGGACTGGAAGCAATCAGCCCCAGCATTTT. Its protein product is CASSLGTGSNQPQHF.

The chain carries TRBV11-2 and TRBJ2-5; TRBD1 or TRBD2 may be the D gene (5 bases each). The CDR3 runs 15 residues. V was shortened by 2 bases and J by 3 bases, with 13 bases between the two germline ends. The germline V gene encodes CDR1 SGHAT and CDR2 FQNNGV. In DNA form, the CDR3 reads TGTGCCAGCAGCTTAATGGGGGAGCTCGAAGAGACCCAGTACTTC. Its protein product is CASSLMGELEETQYF. Supplemented by reference TRBV11-2 and TRBJ2-5, the full variable domain reads EAGVAQSPRYKIIEKRQSVAFWCNPISGHATLYWYQQILGQGPKLLIQFQNNGVVDDSQLPKDRFSAERLKGVDSTLKIQPAKLEDSAVYLCASSLMGELEETQYFGPGTRLLVL.

This clone has just one count. This CDR3 reads CSGRGSYNEQFF. The CDR3 coding sequence is TGCAGCGGCCGAGGGTCCTACAATGAGCAGTTCTTC. This chain links TRBV29-1 with TRBJ2-1; maybe TRBD2 (5 bases). Germline V gene sequence: CDR1 SQVTM, CDR2 ANQGSEA. The CDR3 is made up of 12 amino acids. Deletions cut 7 bases from V and 1 base from J, with 8 bases between.

The sample holds one count of this clone. The V and J genes are TRBV2 and TRBJ2-3, with 8 nucleotides matching TRBD2. CDR1 is SNHLY, CDR2 FYNNEI, per germline. With V trimmed by 7 bases and J by 6 bases, 9 bases remained unmatched. CDR3 length: 14 amino acids. CDR3 DNA sequence: TGTGCCAGCAATCGGGAGGGCCGTTCCGATACGCAGTATTTT. It yields the protein CASNREGRSDTQYF. Complete variable domain (other parts from reference TRBV2 and TRBJ2-3): EPEVTQTPSHQVTQMGQEVILRCVPISNHLYFYWYRQILGQKVEFLVSFYNNEISEKSEIFDDQFSVERPDGSNFTLKIRSTKLEDSAMYFCASNREGRSDTQYFGPGTRLTVL.